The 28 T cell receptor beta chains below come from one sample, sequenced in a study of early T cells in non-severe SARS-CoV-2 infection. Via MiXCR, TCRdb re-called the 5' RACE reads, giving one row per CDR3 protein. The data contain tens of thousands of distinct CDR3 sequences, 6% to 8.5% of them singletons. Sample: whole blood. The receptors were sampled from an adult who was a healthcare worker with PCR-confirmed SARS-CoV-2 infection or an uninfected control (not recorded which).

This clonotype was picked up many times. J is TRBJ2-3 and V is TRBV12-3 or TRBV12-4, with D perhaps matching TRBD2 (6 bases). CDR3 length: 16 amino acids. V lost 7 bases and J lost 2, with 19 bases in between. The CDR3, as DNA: TGTGCCAGCACTTCCATGTCGGGGGTCCTCACAGATACGCAGTATTTT. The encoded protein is CASTSMSGVLTDTQYF.

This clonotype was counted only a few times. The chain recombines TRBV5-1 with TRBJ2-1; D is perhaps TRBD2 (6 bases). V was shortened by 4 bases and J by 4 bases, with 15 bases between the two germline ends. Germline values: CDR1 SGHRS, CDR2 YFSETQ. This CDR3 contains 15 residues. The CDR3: CASSPGASAYNEQFF. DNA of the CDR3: TGCGCCAGCAGCCCTGGGGCTAGCGCGTACAATGAGCAGTTCTTC.

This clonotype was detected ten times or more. CDR3 protein: CASSLVVRREWQFF. The DNA of the CDR3 is TGTGCCAGCAGCTTAGTGGTTCGGCGGGAGTGGCAGTTCTTC. The chain employs TRBV11-2 and TRBJ2-1; TRBD2 aligns across 7 bases. The CDR3 runs 14 residues. Trimming took 1 base from V and 12 from J; bases not matched to a gene: 9. CDR1 SGHAT and CDR2 FQNNGV come from the germline V gene.

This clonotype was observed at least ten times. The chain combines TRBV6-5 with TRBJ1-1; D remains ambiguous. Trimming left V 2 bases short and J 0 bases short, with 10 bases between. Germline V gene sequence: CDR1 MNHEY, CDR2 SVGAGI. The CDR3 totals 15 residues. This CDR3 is CASSYGPSVNTEAFF. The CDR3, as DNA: TGTGCCAGCAGTTACGGCCCAAGCGTGAACACTGAAGCTTTCTTT.

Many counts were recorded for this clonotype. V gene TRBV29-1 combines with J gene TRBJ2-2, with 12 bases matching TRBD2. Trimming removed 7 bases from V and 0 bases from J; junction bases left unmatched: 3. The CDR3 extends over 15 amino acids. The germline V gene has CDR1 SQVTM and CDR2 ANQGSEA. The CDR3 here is CSGTSGTSNTGELFF. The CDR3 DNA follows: TGCAGCGGGACTAGCGGGACTTCGAACACCGGGGAGCTGTTTTTT.

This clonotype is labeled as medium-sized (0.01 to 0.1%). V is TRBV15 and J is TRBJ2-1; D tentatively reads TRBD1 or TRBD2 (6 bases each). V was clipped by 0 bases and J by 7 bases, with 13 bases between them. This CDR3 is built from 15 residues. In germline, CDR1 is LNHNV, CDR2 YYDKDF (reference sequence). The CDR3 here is CATSRDRGLGNEQFF. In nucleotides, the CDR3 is TGTGCCACCAGCAGAGATCGGGGGCTCGGAAATGAGCAGTTCTTC.

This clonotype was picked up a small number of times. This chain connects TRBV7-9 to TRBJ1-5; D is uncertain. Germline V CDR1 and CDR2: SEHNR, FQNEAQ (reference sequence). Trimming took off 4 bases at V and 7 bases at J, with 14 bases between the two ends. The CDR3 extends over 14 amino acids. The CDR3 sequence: CASSSDWGNQPQHF. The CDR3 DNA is TGTGCCAGCAGCTCGGACTGGGGTAACCAGCCCCAGCATTTT.

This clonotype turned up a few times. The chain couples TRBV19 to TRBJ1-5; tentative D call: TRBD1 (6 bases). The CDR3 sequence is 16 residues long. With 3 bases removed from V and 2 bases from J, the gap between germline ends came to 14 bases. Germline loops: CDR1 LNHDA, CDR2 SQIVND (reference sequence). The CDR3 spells CASSIKVGAGNQPQHF. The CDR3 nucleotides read TGTGCCAGTAGTATTAAGGTGGGGGCTGGCAATCAGCCCCAGCATTTT. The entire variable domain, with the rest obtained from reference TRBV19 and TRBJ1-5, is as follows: DGGITQSPKYLFRKEGQNVTLSCEQNLNHDAMYWYRQDPGQGLRLIYYSQIVNDFQKGDIAEGYSVSREKKESFPLTVTSAQKNPTAFYLCASSIKVGAGNQPQHFGDGTRLSIL.

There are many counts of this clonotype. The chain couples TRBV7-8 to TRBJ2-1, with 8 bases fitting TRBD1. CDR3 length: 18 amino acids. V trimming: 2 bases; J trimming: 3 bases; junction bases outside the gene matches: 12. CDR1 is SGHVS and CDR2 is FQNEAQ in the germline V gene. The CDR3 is CASSLMMASGGLYNEQFF. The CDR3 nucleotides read TGTGCCAGCAGCTTAATGATGGCCTCAGGGGGCCTCTACAATGAGCAGTTCTTC.

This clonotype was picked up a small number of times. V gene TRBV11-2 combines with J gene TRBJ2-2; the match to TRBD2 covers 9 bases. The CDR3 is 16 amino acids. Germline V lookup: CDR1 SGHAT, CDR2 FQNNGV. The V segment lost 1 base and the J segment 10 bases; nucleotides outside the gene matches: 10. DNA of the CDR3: TGTGCCAGCAGCTTAGTGGGGGTTGCTAGCGGGATGGAGCTGTTTTTT. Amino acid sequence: CASSLVGVASGMELFF.

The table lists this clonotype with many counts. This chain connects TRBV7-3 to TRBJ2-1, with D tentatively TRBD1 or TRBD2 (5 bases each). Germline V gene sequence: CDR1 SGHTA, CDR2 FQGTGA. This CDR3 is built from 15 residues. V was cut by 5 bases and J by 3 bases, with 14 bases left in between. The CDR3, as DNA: TGTGCCAGCAGCCGCGGCGTGGGGGTCTACAATGAGCAGTTCTTC. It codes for CASSRGVGVYNEQFF. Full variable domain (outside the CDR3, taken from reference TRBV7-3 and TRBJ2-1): GAGVSQTPSNKVTEKGKYVELRCDPISGHTALYWYRQSLGQGPEFLIYFQGTGAADDSGLPNDRFFAVRPEGSVSTLKIQRTERGDSAVYLCASSRGVGVYNEQFFGPGTRLTVL.

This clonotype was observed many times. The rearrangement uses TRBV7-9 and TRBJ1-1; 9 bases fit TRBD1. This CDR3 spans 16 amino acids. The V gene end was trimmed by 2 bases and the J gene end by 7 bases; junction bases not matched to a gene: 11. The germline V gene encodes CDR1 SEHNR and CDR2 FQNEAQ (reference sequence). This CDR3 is CASSLPKGQGGSEAFF. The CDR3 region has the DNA TGTGCCAGCAGCTTACCGAAGGGACAGGGCGGGAGTGAAGCTTTCTTT.

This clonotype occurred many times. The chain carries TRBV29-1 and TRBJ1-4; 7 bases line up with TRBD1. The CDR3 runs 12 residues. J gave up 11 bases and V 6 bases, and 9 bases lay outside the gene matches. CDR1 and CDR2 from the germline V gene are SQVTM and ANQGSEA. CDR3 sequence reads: CSVSGTDGKLFF. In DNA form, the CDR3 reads TGCAGCGTCTCCGGGACAGACGGGAAACTGTTTTTT.

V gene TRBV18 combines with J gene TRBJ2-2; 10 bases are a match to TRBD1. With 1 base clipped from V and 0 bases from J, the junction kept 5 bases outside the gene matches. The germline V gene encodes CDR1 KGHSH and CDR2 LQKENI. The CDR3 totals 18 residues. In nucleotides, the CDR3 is TGTGCCAGCTCACCACGGGGCGGGACAGGGGCGAACACCGGGGAGCTGTTTTTT. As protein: CASSPRGGTGANTGELFF.

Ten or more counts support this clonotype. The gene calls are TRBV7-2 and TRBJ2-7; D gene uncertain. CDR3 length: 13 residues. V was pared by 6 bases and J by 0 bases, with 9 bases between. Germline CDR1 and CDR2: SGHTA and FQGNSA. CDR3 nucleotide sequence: TGTGCCAGCAGACAGACAAGCTCCTACGAGCAGTACTTC. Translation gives CASRQTSSYEQYF.

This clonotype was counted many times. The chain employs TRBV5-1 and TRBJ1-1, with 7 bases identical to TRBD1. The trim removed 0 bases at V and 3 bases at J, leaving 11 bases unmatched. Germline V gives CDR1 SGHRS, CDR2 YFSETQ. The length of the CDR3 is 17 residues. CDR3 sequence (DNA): TGCGCCAGCAGCTTGGTAGGGCAGGGGGATCGTGACACTGAAGCTTTCTTT. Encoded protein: CASSLVGQGDRDTEAFF. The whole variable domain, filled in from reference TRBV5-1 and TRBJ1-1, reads KAGVTQTPRYLIKTRGQQVTLSCSPISGHRSVSWYQQTPGQGLQFLFEYFSETQRNKGNFPGRFSGRQFSNSRSEMNVSTLELGDSALYLCASSLVGQGDRDTEAFFGQGTRLTVV.

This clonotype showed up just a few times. As DNA, the CDR3 is TGTGCCAGCAGACCCCGGGACTATGTGGAGACCCAGTACTTC. It encodes CASRPRDYVETQYF. The J gene is TRBJ2-5, the V gene TRBV12-3 or TRBV12-4; TRBD2 matches at 7 bases. The CDR3 consists of 14 residues. With V trimmed by 6 bases and J by 5 bases, 9 bases remained unmatched.

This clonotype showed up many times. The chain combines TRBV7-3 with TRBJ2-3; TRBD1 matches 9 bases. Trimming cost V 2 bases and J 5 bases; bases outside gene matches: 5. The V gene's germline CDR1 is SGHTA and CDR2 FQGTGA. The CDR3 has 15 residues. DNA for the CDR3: TGTGCCAGCAGCTTATCGGGACAGGGTGGAGATACGCAGTATTTT. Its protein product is CASSLSGQGGDTQYF.

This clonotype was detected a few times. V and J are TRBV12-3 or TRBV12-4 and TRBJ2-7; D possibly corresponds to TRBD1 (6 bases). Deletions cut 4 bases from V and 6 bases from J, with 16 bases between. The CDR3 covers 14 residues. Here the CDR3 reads CASSYTGTSAEQYF. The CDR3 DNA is TGTGCCAGCAGTTATACCGGGACATCGGCCGAGCAGTACTTC.

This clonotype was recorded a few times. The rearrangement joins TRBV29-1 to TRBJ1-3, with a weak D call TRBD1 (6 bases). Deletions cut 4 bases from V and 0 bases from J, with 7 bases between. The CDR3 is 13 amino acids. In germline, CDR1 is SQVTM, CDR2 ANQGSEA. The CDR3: CSVGQVSGNTIYF. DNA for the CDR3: TGCAGCGTTGGACAGGTCTCTGGAAACACCATATATTTT.

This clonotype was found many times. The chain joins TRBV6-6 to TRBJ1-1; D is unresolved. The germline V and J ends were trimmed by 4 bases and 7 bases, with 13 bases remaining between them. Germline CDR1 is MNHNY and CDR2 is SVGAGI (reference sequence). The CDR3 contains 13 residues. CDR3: CASSLGSGGEAFF. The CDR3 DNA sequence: TGTGCCAGCAGTTTAGGCAGCGGCGGTGAAGCTTTCTTT.

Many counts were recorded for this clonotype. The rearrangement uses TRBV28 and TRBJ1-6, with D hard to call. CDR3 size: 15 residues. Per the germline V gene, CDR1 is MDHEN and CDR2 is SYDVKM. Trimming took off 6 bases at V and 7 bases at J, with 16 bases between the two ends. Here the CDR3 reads CASSSYRATNSPLHF. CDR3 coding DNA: TGTGCCAGCAGCTCGTACCGGGCGACGAATTCACCCCTCCACTTT. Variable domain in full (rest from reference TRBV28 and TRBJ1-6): DVKVTQSSRYLVKRTGEKVFLECVQDMDHENMFWYRQDPGLGLRLIYFSYDVKMKEKGDIPEGYSVSREKKERFSLILESASTNQTSMYLCASSSYRATNSPLHFGNGTRLTVT.

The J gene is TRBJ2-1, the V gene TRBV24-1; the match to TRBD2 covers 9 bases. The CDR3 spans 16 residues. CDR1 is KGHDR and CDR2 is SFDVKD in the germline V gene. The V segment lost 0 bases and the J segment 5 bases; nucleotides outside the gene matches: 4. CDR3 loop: CATSDLLAGPNNEQFF. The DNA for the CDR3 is TGTGCCACCAGTGATTTGCTAGCGGGACCGAACAATGAGCAGTTCTTC.

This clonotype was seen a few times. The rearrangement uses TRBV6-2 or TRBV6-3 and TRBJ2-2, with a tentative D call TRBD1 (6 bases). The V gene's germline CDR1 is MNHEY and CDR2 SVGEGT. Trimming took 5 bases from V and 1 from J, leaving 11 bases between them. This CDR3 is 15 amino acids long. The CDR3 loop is CASSHPGQNTGELFF. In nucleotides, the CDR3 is TGTGCCAGCAGTCACCCGGGACAGAACACCGGGGAGCTGTTTTTT.

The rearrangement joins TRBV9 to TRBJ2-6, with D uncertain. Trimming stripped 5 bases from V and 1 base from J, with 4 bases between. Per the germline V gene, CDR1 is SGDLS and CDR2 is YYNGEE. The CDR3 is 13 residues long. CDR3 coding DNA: TGTGCCAGCAGGTCGTCTGGGGCCAACGTCCTGACTTTC. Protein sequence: CASRSSGANVLTF.

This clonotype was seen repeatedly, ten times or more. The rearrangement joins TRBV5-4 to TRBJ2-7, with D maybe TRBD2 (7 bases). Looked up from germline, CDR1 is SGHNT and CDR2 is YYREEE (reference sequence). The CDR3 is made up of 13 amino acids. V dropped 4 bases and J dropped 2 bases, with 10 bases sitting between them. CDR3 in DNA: TGTGCCAGCAGCGGCGGGGGCCCCTACGAGCAGTACTTC. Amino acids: CASSGGGPYEQYF.

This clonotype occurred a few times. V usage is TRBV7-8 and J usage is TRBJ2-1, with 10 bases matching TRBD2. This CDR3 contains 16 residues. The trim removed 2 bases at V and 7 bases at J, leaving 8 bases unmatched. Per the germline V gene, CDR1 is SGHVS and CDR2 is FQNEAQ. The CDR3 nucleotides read TGTGCCAGCAGCTTATCCATCAGCGGGAGGGGAAATGAGCAGTTCTTC. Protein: CASSLSISGRGNEQFF.

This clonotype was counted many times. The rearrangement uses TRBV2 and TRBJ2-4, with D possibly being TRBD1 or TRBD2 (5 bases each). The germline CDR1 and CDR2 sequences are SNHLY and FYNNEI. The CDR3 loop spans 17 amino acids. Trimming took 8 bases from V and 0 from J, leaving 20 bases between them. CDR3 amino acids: CASQSTWGYSAKNIQYF. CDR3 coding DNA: TGTGCCAGCCAGTCGACATGGGGGTATTCAGCCAAAAACATTCAGTACTTC.